A single sample is the source of the 4 T cell receptor beta chains below, sequenced in a study of technical replicates of blood from several donors. Libraries were prepared by immunoSEQ multiplex PCR; TCRdb keeps only in-frame clonotypes and omits some of them. The repertoire holds roughly 85,000 clones, 94% seen once, with 0.26% in the top ten. The sequenced material came from T cells isolated from PBMCs. These receptors all stem from a human donor in good health.

The chain links TRBV6-5 to TRBJ2-4; D gene unclear. The germline V gene has CDR1 MNHEY and CDR2 SVGAGI. V lost 10 bases, J lost 3 bases, and 7 bases lay in between. The CDR3 runs 11 residues. The CDR3 here is CATVGKNIQYF. The CDR3, as DNA: TGTGCCACGGTTGGCAAAAACATTCAGTACTTC.

The chain is built from TRBV7-9 and TRBJ2-5, with TRBD2 matching over 7 bases. The CDR3 consists of 15 residues. Trimming took 7 bases from V and 0 from J; bases not matched to a gene: 8. Germline lookup yields CDR1 SEHNR and CDR2 FQNEAQ (reference sequence). DNA of the CDR3: TGTGCCAGCATCCTAACGGGGGGAGACCAAGAGACCCAGTACTTC. As protein: CASILTGGDQETQYF.

The V call is TRBV7-9, the J call TRBJ1-2; 8 nucleotides agree with TRBD1. V shed 7 bases and J 6 bases; nucleotides not matched to a gene: 1. The CDR3 spans 11 residues. Germline assignment: CDR1 SEHNR and CDR2 FQNEAQ (reference sequence). CDR3 in amino acids: CASTTGDGYTF. DNA of the CDR3: TGTGCCAGCACGACAGGGGATGGCTACACCTTC.

Here the CDR3 DNA reads TGTGCCAGTAGTAGACAGGGGAGCACTGAAGCTTTCTTT. Amino acid sequence: CASSRQGSTEAFF. This chain joins TRBV19 and TRBJ1-1; 8 bases are shared with TRBD1. V lost 4 bases, J lost 4 bases, and 2 bases stayed unmatched. The CDR3 sequence is 13 residues long. Germline V CDR1 and CDR2: LNHDA, SQIVND (reference sequence).